This TCR beta chain was sequenced for a study of T-cell reconstitution after alpha-beta-depleted transplantation in children. General study points: When one year had passed after transplant, most T-cell counts and diversity came from newly produced T cells. Where alpha-beta T cells came from about two months after transplant was reportedly several hundred expanded graft clones. There were some patients whose high TCRbeta diversity at day 60 came from surviving recipient T cells and thymic progenitors.

V gave up 0 bases and J gave up 3 bases; unmatched junction bases: 0. Germline V gene lookup returns CDR1 SGDLS and CDR2 YYNGEE. There are 14 residues in the CDR3. Library preparation (for TCRbeta) was performed with unique molecular identifiers. MiXCR, run by TCRdb on the PCR reads, gives a single entry per CDR3 protein. Of about 60,000 distinct CDR3 sequences in the sample, about 40% were seen once. Comments on this clonotype: Its antigen is not identified.

The source was PBMCs, mostly from graft donor cells, collected 360 days after TCRalphabeta/CD19-depleted stem cell transplant. This clonotype was obtained from a male patient aged 5 to 17 who had a stem cell transplant for acute lymphoblastic leukemia, so the T cells may come from the graft donor. The chain combines TRBV9 with TRBJ2-7; 10 bases are a match to TRBD1. CDR3 sequence: CASSVGDRGYEQYF. The CDR3, as DNA: TGTGCCAGCAGCGTAGGGGACAGGGGCTACGAGCAGTACTTC. The full variable domain, completed using reference TRBV9 and TRBJ2-7, is DSGVTQTPKHLITATGQRVTLRCSPRSGDLSVYWYQQSLDQGLQFLIQYYNGEERAKGNILERFSAQQFPDLHSELNLSSLELGDSALYFCASSVGDRGYEQYFGPGTRLTVT.